One sample yielded the 24 T cell receptor beta chains listed below, sequenced in a study of human T cells and chemical hapten exposure. Documented time point: patch test 1, 2 weeks after DPC sensitization. The sample's treatment: therapeutic diphenylcyclopropenone sensitization with weekly scalp DPC. TCRdb processed the RACE reads anew with MiXCR; each CDR3 protein has one entry. This table holds around 110,000 distinct CDR3 sequences, around 10% found once. The sample consisted of whole blood, taken in connection with sensitization to the hapten diphenylcyclopropenone (DPC). Source of these receptors: a woman in her fifties or sixties with alopecia areata. Some clones in this sample may be carry-over from other donors' samples.

In this sample, this clonotype turned up many times. The chain uses TRBV11-2 and TRBJ2-7, with D tentatively TRBD1 or TRBD2 (5 bases each). V lost 5 bases to trimming and J lost 2 bases, with 13 bases between them. Germline values: CDR1 SGHAT, CDR2 FQNNGV. This CDR3 region has 14 residues. CDR3 nucleotide sequence: TGTGCCAGCAGCGTTTCCGGGACCACCTACGAGCAGTACTTC. This encodes CASSVSGTTYEQYF.

This clonotype was seen repeatedly, ten times or more. The V gene is TRBV20-1, the J gene TRBJ2-4, with D perhaps matching TRBD2 (6 bases). This CDR3 has 18 amino acids. The germline CDR1 and CDR2 sequences are DFQATT and SNEGSKA (reference sequence). With 0 bases removed from V and 4 bases from J, the gap between germline ends came to 22 bases. As DNA, the CDR3 is TGCAGTGCTAGAGATGGGTGGCGGGGCTCCTCCCAAAAAAACATTCAGTACTTC. This sequence encodes CSARDGWRGSSQKNIQYF.

CDR3 sequence: CASSLDAGGHQYF. DNA of the CDR3: TGTGCCAGCAGCTTGGACGCGGGGGGGCACCAGTACTTC. V usage is TRBV5-6 and J usage is TRBJ2-4; TRBD2 aligns across 9 bases. The length of the CDR3 is 13 residues. Germline V CDR1 and CDR2: SGHDT, YYEEEE. Trimming at V came to 0 bases and at J to 13 bases, leaving 5 bases not matched to a gene.

This clonotype was seen at least ten times. The chain employs TRBV18 and TRBJ1-2, with TRBD1 matching over 8 bases. CDR3 length equals 13 residues. CDR1 is KGHSH and CDR2 is LQKENI in the germline V gene. V gave up 3 bases and J gave up 6 bases; unmatched junction bases: 3. The CDR3 reads CASSPQQGDGYTF. CDR3 sequence (DNA): TGTGCCAGCTCACCTCAACAGGGGGATGGCTACACCTTC.

The CDR3 DNA follows: TGTGCCAGCAGCCGGCGGGGGAACCAGCCCCAGCATTTT. Protein product: CASSRRGNQPQHF. V is TRBV5-6 and J is TRBJ1-5; TRBD1 might be the D (5 bases). The germline gives CDR1 SGHDT, CDR2 YYEEEE. V gave up 4 bases and J gave up 7 bases, with 12 bases separating them. The CDR3 extends over 13 amino acids.

The table lists this clonotype with a few counts. The genes are TRBV20-1 and TRBJ1-2, with D possibly TRBD1 on 6 matching bases. Deletions cut 2 bases from V and 3 bases from J, with 16 bases between. Germline V gene lookup returns CDR1 DFQATT and CDR2 SNEGSKA (reference sequence). This CDR3 contains 15 residues. CDR3 residues: CSARKNRVGDYGYTF. The CDR3 DNA reads TGCAGTGCTAGAAAGAACAGGGTTGGTGACTATGGCTACACCTTC.

This clonotype appeared many times. The J gene is TRBJ2-3, the V gene TRBV28; weak D call: TRBD2 (6 bases). V was trimmed by 5 bases and J by 4 bases, leaving 13 bases between them. Germline CDR1 is MDHEN and CDR2 is SYDVKM. This CDR3 spans 14 amino acids. The CDR3 is CASSLPGSADTQYF. The CDR3 DNA follows: TGTGCCAGCAGTCTCCCCGGGAGTGCAGATACGCAGTATTTT.

This clonotype was counted many times. This chain joins TRBV18 and TRBJ2-5; the D gene is possibly TRBD2 (5 bases). V was pared by 0 bases and J by 5 bases, with 7 bases between. Per germline, CDR1 KGHSH and CDR2 LQKENI. The CDR3 is made up of 13 amino acids. CDR3 protein: CASSPPSAETQYF. The CDR3 nucleotides are TGTGCCAGCTCACCACCTAGCGCGGAGACCCAGTACTTC.

This clonotype was recorded many times. The rearrangement links TRBV5-5 to TRBJ2-7; D might be TRBD1 (6 bases). Germline V gene data show CDR1 as SGHKS and CDR2 as YYEKEE (reference sequence). There are 14 residues in the CDR3. The germline V and J ends were trimmed by 4 bases and 2 bases, with 13 bases remaining between them. CDR3 amino acids: CASSETGQAYEQYF. For the CDR3, the DNA is TGTGCCAGCAGCGAAACGGGACAAGCCTACGAGCAGTACTTC.

In its sample, this clonotype was seen many times. This chain joins TRBV9 and TRBJ1-1, with a possible D match to TRBD1 (5 bases). This CDR3 comprises 16 residues. V gave up 0 bases and J gave up 5 bases, with 17 bases separating them. CDR1 SGDLS and CDR2 YYNGEE come from the germline V gene. CDR3 sequence (DNA): TGTGCCAGCAGCGTAGTTTCTGCAGGGCGAAATACTGAAGCTTTCTTT. It encodes CASSVVSAGRNTEAFF.

This chain uses TRBV28 with TRBJ1-1; TRBD1 agrees at 7 bases. J was trimmed by 11 bases and V by 3 bases; bases with no gene match: 12. The germline V gene encodes CDR1 MDHEN and CDR2 SYDVKM. The CDR3 is made up of 14 amino acids. CDR3 nucleotide sequence: TGTGCCAGCAGTTTGCCCCTGACAGGGTTCGACGCTTTCTTT. Translating it yields CASSLPLTGFDAFF. Combining the CDR3 with reference TRBV28 and TRBJ1-1 gives the whole variable domain DVKVTQSSRYLVKRTGEKVFLECVQDMDHENMFWYRQDPGLGLRLIYFSYDVKMKEKGDIPEGYSVSREKKERFSLILESASTNQTSMYLCASSLPLTGFDAFFGQGTRLTVV.

This clonotype appeared many times. The rearrangement links TRBV28 to TRBJ2-4; 7 nucleotides line up with TRBD1. The germline V gene encodes CDR1 MDHEN and CDR2 SYDVKM. This CDR3 has 15 amino acids. After removal of 5 bases from V and 0 bases from J, the junction contained 4 bases not matched to a gene. The CDR3 nucleotides are TGTGCCAGCAGTCCGACAGGGCTAGCCAAAAACATTCAGTACTTC. It codes for CASSPTGLAKNIQYF. Looking up the rest from reference TRBV28 and TRBJ2-4 gives the full variable domain: DVKVTQSSRYLVKRTGEKVFLECVQDMDHENMFWYRQDPGLGLRLIYFSYDVKMKEKGDIPEGYSVSREKKERFSLILESASTNQTSMYLCASSPTGLAKNIQYFGAGTRLSVL.

Many counts were recorded for this clonotype. This chain uses TRBV7-9 with TRBJ1-1, with TRBD1 identical over 8 bases. Per germline, CDR1 SEHNR and CDR2 FQNEAQ (reference sequence). The CDR3 is 14 amino acids. V lost 3 bases to trimming and J lost 5 bases; unmatched junction nucleotides: 5. Here the CDR3 reads CASSLYTGGTEAFF. The CDR3 nucleotides are TGTGCCAGCAGCTTGTATACAGGGGGGACTGAAGCTTTCTTT.

V and J are TRBV9 and TRBJ1-5; TRBD1 might be the D (6 bases). Per germline, CDR1 SGDLS and CDR2 YYNGEE. The CDR3 consists of 15 residues. V lost 4 bases to trimming and J lost 7 bases, with 18 bases between them. CDR3 coding DNA: TGTGCCAGCAGCTTTGGGGACACCCTTGGGCAGCCCCAGCATTTT. Protein product: CASSFGDTLGQPQHF.

The sample holds many counts of this clonotype. The chain carries TRBV20-1 and TRBJ2-5, with D hard to call. Germline-derived CDR1 and CDR2 are DFQATT and SNEGSKA (reference sequence). The CDR3 covers 11 residues. The CDR3 DNA follows: TGCAGGCCACACTTGAGGGAGACCCAGTACTTC. This codes for CRPHLRETQYF.

This clonotype came up a few times. The V call is TRBV5-1, the J call TRBJ1-1; D not certain. This CDR3 contains 14 residues. The V and J ends lost 4 bases and 4 bases respectively, with 14 bases between them. Looked up from germline, CDR1 is SGHRS and CDR2 is YFSETQ. CDR3: CASSPYPDGTEAFF. The CDR3 DNA is TGCGCCAGCAGCCCGTACCCCGACGGCACTGAAGCTTTCTTT.

The rearrangement joins TRBV10-1 to TRBJ1-1; perhaps TRBD1 as D (5 bases). V was clipped by 6 bases and J by 0 bases, with 8 bases between them. CDR1 WNHNN and CDR2 SYGVQD come from the germline V gene (reference sequence). This CDR3 is built from 13 residues. The CDR3 spells CASRRGMNTEAFF. The CDR3 bases are TGCGCCAGCAGGAGGGGAATGAACACTGAAGCTTTCTTT.

This clonotype was found many times. This sequence joins TRBV12-3 or TRBV12-4 and TRBJ2-3; tentatively, D is TRBD1 or TRBD2 (5 bases each). Trimming cost V 5 bases and J 4 bases, with 16 bases left between them. This CDR3 spans 15 amino acids. This CDR3 is CASSPTGTAPDTQYF. In DNA form, the CDR3 reads TGTGCCAGCAGTCCGACCGGGACCGCGCCAGATACGCAGTATTTT.

This clonotype was seen a few times. The rearrangement links TRBV28 to TRBJ2-1; 7 bases are shared with TRBD2. J lost 4 bases, V lost 9 bases, and 12 bases had no gene match. The germline CDR1 and CDR2 sequences are MDHEN and SYDVKM. The CDR3 has 15 amino acids. The CDR3 bases are TGTGCCAGTCTCTCTGCTAGCGGACCATACAATGAGCAGTTCTTC. Translated: CASLSASGPYNEQFF.

This rearrangement joins TRBV10-3 to TRBJ2-7; D remains ambiguous. In germline, CDR1 is ENHRY, CDR2 SYGVKD. V was clipped by 5 bases and J by 3 bases, with 5 bases between them. The CDR3 contains 11 residues. CDR3: CAISKGYEQYF. CDR3 in DNA: TGTGCCATCAGTAAGGGCTACGAGCAGTACTTC.

This clonotype was counted only a few times. The chain employs TRBV18 and TRBJ2-1; possibly TRBD2 for D (7 bases). The CDR3 consists of 15 residues. CDR1 is KGHSH and CDR2 is LQKENI in the germline V gene. V was trimmed by 4 bases and J by 6 bases, leaving 16 bases between them. CDR3 protein: CASSRGGRYSNEQFF. DNA of the CDR3: TGTGCCAGCTCACGCGGGGGCCGTTATTCCAATGAGCAGTTCTTC.

The chain carries TRBV28 and TRBJ2-3; weak D call: TRBD2 (6 bases). Germline assignment: CDR1 MDHEN and CDR2 SYDVKM. The germline V and J ends were trimmed by 3 bases and 5 bases, with 9 bases remaining between them. The CDR3 runs to 13 residues. The chain's CDR3 is CASSFLARDTQYF. CDR3 sequence (DNA): TGTGCCAGCAGTTTTCTAGCGCGAGATACGCAGTATTTT.

This clonotype was seen repeatedly, ten times or more. The chain has TRBV29-1 and TRBJ1-1; 7 nucleotides align to TRBD1. The V gene's germline CDR1 is SQVTM and CDR2 ANQGSEA. This CDR3 contains 13 residues. Trimming cost V 6 bases and J 4 bases; bases outside gene matches: 8. CDR3 residues: CSVPTGTSTEAFF. CDR3 bases: TGCAGCGTCCCGACAGGGACGAGCACTGAAGCTTTCTTT.

The V gene is TRBV4-1, the J gene TRBJ2-3; D unclear. Deletions cut 0 bases from V and 2 bases from J, with 6 bases between. The CDR3 runs to 14 residues. Germline V lookup: CDR1 MGHRA, CDR2 YSYEKL. CDR3 coding DNA: TGCGCCAGCAGCCAAGAACCCGTCACAGATACGCAGTATTTT. This codes for CASSQEPVTDTQYF.